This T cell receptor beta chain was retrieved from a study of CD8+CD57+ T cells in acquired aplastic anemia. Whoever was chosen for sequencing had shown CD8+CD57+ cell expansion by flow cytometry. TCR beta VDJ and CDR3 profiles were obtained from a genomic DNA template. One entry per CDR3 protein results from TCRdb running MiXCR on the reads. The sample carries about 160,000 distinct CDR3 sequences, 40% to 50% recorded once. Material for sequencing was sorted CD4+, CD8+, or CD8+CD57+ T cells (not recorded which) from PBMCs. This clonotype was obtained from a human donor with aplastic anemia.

The CDR3 DNA follows: TGTGCCAGCAGTTATATAGGGGATACGCAGTATTTT. This encodes CASSYIGDTQYF. The chain links TRBV6-5 to TRBJ2-3; D is unresolved. CDR1 is MNHEY and CDR2 is SVGAGI in the germline V gene. The CDR3 totals 12 residues. V was clipped by 3 bases and J by 6 bases, with 7 bases between them.